Following are 24 T cell receptor beta chains from one sample sequenced in a study of human T cells and chemical hapten exposure. Time point: pre-sensitization, week 0. Treatment reported: therapeutic diphenylcyclopropenone sensitization with weekly scalp DPC. TCRdb re-called the RACE reads with MiXCR, one entry per CDR3 protein. The profile shows some 400,000 distinct CDR3 sequences, 4.5% to 6% of them singletons. The sample consisted of whole blood, taken in connection with sensitization to the hapten diphenylcyclopropenone (DPC). All receptors come from a woman in her forties or fifties with alopecia areata. Some clones in this sample may be carry-over from other donors' samples.

In this sample, this clonotype turned up a few times. The chain uses TRBV20-1 and TRBJ2-1, with TRBD1 matching 7 bases. The CDR3 covers 15 residues. Unmatched junction bases numbered 12, after V lost 3 bases and J lost 7 bases. The germline CDR1 and CDR2 sequences are DFQATT and SNEGSKA (reference sequence). In DNA form, the CDR3 reads TGCAGTGCTAGGGCAGGTCAGGGGGTAGGAAATGAGCAGTTCTTC. It specifies CSARAGQGVGNEQFF.

This clonotype was detected many times. The chain joins TRBV7-2 to TRBJ1-1; D unclear. Germline V lookup: CDR1 SGHTA, CDR2 FQGNSA. Trimming took 2 bases from V and 6 from J, leaving 13 bases between them. This CDR3 spans 14 amino acids. CDR3 bases: TGTGCCAGCAGCTTATTTGGGGTAAGGGCTGAAGCTTTCTTT. Translation gives CASSLFGVRAEAFF.

This clonotype was picked up many times. CDR3 in amino acids: CASSPWTSGHTDTQYF. Written as DNA, the CDR3 is TGTGCCAGCAGTCCTTGGACTAGCGGCCACACAGATACGCAGTATTTT. The chain uses TRBV6-5 and TRBJ2-3; TRBD2 agrees at 10 bases. The CDR3 extends over 16 amino acids. Germline V lookup: CDR1 MNHEY, CDR2 SVGAGI. V trimming: 5 bases; J trimming: 2 bases; junction bases outside the gene matches: 7.

This clonotype has ten or more counts. This rearrangement joins TRBV20-1 to TRBJ2-3; 8 bases map to TRBD2. Germline CDR1 and CDR2: DFQATT and SNEGSKA (reference sequence). CDR3 length: 14 residues. V shed 3 bases, J shed 0 bases, and the junction held 2 bases outside the gene matches. CDR3 coding DNA: TGCAGTGCTAGTGCTAGCGGGAGCACAGATACGCAGTATTTT. This codes for CSASASGSTDTQYF.

This clonotype was observed many times. The chain couples TRBV5-1 to TRBJ1-5; D perhaps matches TRBD1 (5 bases). The ends were cut back, 4 bases at V and 0 bases at J, with 14 bases in the middle. Germline CDR1 reads SGHRS; CDR2 reads YFSETQ. CDR3 length: 16 residues. CDR3 in amino acids: CASSPSAGGSNQPQHF. The CDR3 DNA is TGCGCCAGCAGCCCCTCAGCGGGGGGTAGCAATCAGCCCCAGCATTTT.

At least ten counts were recorded for this clonotype. The chain combines TRBV7-2 with TRBJ2-3, with D possibly TRBD2 on 6 matching bases. In germline, CDR1 is SGHTA, CDR2 FQGNSA. The CDR3 totals 15 residues. V was shortened by 5 bases and J by 6 bases, with 18 bases between the two germline ends. The CDR3 nucleotides are TGTGCCAGCAGCGCGGGAACCGGATCTGGCGATACGCAGTATTTT. Translated: CASSAGTGSGDTQYF.

The chain joins TRBV19 to TRBJ1-5; D possibly corresponds to TRBD1 (6 bases). This CDR3 has 14 amino acids. Germline CDR1 LNHDA, CDR2 SQIVND (reference sequence). The V gene lost 1 base and the J gene lost 5 bases, with 9 bases spanning the gap. The DNA for the CDR3 is TGTGCCAGTAGTATAGCGGCAGGGGATCAGCCCCAGCATTTT. It codes for CASSIAAGDQPQHF.

This clonotype showed up just a few times. The chain joins TRBV20-1 to TRBJ1-1; TRBD1 matches at 8 bases. Germline V gene lookup returns CDR1 DFQATT and CDR2 SNEGSKA (reference sequence). Trimming cost V 3 bases and J 1 base; bases outside gene matches: 4. This CDR3 has 14 residues. CDR3 coding DNA: TGCAGTGCTAGGACAGGGGCGACGAACACTGAAGCTTTCTTT. Translating gives CSARTGATNTEAFF.

This chain links TRBV29-1 with TRBJ2-3; 7 bases match TRBD2. V shed 7 bases, J shed 0 bases, and the junction held 7 bases outside the gene matches. CDR1 is SQVTM, CDR2 ANQGSEA, per germline. This CDR3 contains 14 residues. The CDR3 is CSGASGASTDTQYF. Written as DNA, the CDR3 is TGCAGCGGGGCTAGCGGAGCTAGCACAGATACGCAGTATTTT.

This clonotype has more than one count but fewer than ten. The gene calls are TRBV20-1 and TRBJ1-1; D possibly corresponds to TRBD1 (6 bases). The germline V gene has CDR1 DFQATT and CDR2 SNEGSKA (reference sequence). CDR3 size: 13 residues. Trimming took off 3 bases at V and 5 bases at J, with 13 bases between the two ends. Here the CDR3 DNA reads TGCAGTGCTAGGCAGGGGCGGGGAACTGAAGCTTTCTTT. Residues: CSARQGRGTEAFF.

This clonotype was detected many times. The chain links TRBV11-2 to TRBJ1-6; no firm D call. The V end was cut by 2 bases, the J end by 7 bases, with 18 bases between. Germline V lookup: CDR1 SGHAT, CDR2 FQNNGV. The CDR3 length is 17 residues. CDR3 DNA sequence: TGTGCCAGCAGCTTAAGGCAGCCGGGCCTGGGAAATTCACCCCTCCACTTT. It yields the protein CASSLRQPGLGNSPLHF.

In the case of this clonotype: One junction end does not reproduce the germline sequence, and a read error may be involved. The genes are TRBV6-5 and TRBJ2-3; 11 nucleotides align to TRBD2. The length of the CDR3 is 12 residues. Germline CDR1 MNHEY, CDR2 SVGAGI. DNA of the CDR3: TGTGCCAGCAGCCCTACTAGCGGGGGCCTCGATTTT. Its translation: CASSPTSGGLDF.

The chain employs TRBV6-6 and TRBJ2-3; D ambiguous. Germline V gives CDR1 MNHNY, CDR2 SVGAGI (reference sequence). V gave up 4 bases and J gave up 2 bases, with 16 bases separating them. The CDR3 runs to 16 residues. CDR3 loop: CASSSGFAGPTDTQYF. CDR3 in DNA: TGTGCCAGCAGTTCTGGGTTTGCCGGACCCACAGATACGCAGTATTTT.

This clonotype was observed many times. This rearrangement joins TRBV12-3 or TRBV12-4 to TRBJ1-6, with D possibly TRBD1 on 6 matching bases. The length of the CDR3 is 15 residues. Trimming shortened V by 6 bases and J by 7 bases, and 16 bases separated the two germline ends. Here the CDR3 DNA reads TGTGCCAGCAGCCTACAGGGTAGGGAGAATTCACCCCTCCACTTT. Residues: CASSLQGRENSPLHF.

This clonotype has ten or more counts. The chain employs TRBV29-1 and TRBJ1-2; 9 bases fit TRBD1. The CDR3 is 14 residues long. Trimming took 6 bases from V and 4 from J; bases not matched to a gene: 9. Per germline, CDR1 SQVTM and CDR2 ANQGSEA. CDR3 sequence reads: CSVGTGNSGYGYTF. The CDR3 DNA reads as TGCAGCGTGGGGACAGGGAATAGTGGCTATGGCTACACCTTC. Combining the CDR3 with reference TRBV29-1 and TRBJ1-2 gives the whole variable domain SAVISQKPSRDICQRGTSLTIQCQVDSQVTMMFWYRQQPGQSLTLIATANQGSEATYESGFVIDKFPISRPNLTFSTLTVSNMSPEDSSIYLCSVGTGNSGYGYTFGSGTRLTVV.

This clonotype was found many times. The chain is built from TRBV3-1 and TRBJ2-4; D is uncertain. Trimming took off 3 bases at V and 7 bases at J, with 13 bases between the two ends. This CDR3 spans 14 amino acids. Germline V gives CDR1 LGHDT, CDR2 YNNKEL (reference sequence). The CDR3 DNA reads TGTGCCAGCAGCCAGGGCAGTCCGAGGAACATTCAGTACTTC. It specifies CASSQGSPRNIQYF.

This clonotype was recorded at least ten times. V gene TRBV24-1 combines with J gene TRBJ1-1; D not resolved. With 1 base removed from V and 7 bases from J, the gap between germline ends came to 27 bases. Germline lookup yields CDR1 KGHDR and CDR2 SFDVKD. The CDR3 spans 19 residues. DNA for the CDR3: TGTGCCACCAGTGATTTCCCCCAGGATGGGCAGAAACCGTCCGATGAAGCTTTCTTT. As protein: CATSDFPQDGQKPSDEAFF.

This clonotype has just a few counts. The rearrangement links TRBV20-1 to TRBJ1-2; D might be TRBD1 (6 bases). The V gene's germline CDR1 is DFQATT and CDR2 SNEGSKA (reference sequence). Trimming left V 4 bases short and J 2 bases short, with 11 bases between. There are 13 residues in the CDR3. As DNA, the CDR3 is TGCAGTGCTATCGGACAGCTCAACTATGGCTACACCTTC. Its protein is CSAIGQLNYGYTF.

At least ten counts were recorded for this clonotype. The chain combines TRBV5-1 with TRBJ1-2; TRBD1 matches 8 bases. This CDR3 region has 16 residues. Unmatched junction bases numbered 14, after V lost 4 bases and J lost 6 bases. CDR1 is SGHRS and CDR2 is YFSETQ in the germline V gene. The CDR3 coding sequence is TGCGCCAGCAGCCGTTTCCCGGGACAGGCTGTCGATGGCTACACCTTC. This codes for CASSRFPGQAVDGYTF.

This clonotype was counted ten times or more. The rearrangement joins TRBV20-1 to TRBJ2-7; D call uncertain. Between the trimmed V and J ends, which lost 5 bases and 3 bases, there was a span of 14 bases. Looked up from germline, CDR1 is DFQATT and CDR2 is SNEGSKA (reference sequence). This CDR3 comprises 13 residues. The CDR3 DNA is TGCAGTGCTGTTCCACGCAGGAGCTACGAGCAGTACTTC. Translation: CSAVPRRSYEQYF.

At least ten counts were recorded for this clonotype. J is TRBJ1-6 and V is TRBV7-8; 7 nucleotides match TRBD1. This CDR3 comprises 16 residues. Germline CDR1 and CDR2: SGHVS and FQNEAQ. V was pared by 1 base and J by 7 bases, with 7 bases of the junction left unmatched. The CDR3 DNA is TGTGCCAGCAGCTTAGGGTCAGGGGGTACGAATTCACCCCTCCACTTT. Translated: CASSLGSGGTNSPLHF.

This clonotype was observed a few times. This chain's CDR3 is CASSYGESYEQYF. The CDR3, as DNA: TGTGCCAGCAGTTATGGTGAATCCTACGAGCAGTACTTC. V and J are TRBV6-6 and TRBJ2-7; D is unresolved. The germline CDR1 and CDR2 sequences are MNHNY and SVGAGI (reference sequence). V lost 3 bases, J lost 1 base, and 7 bases lay in between. There are 13 residues in the CDR3.

The chain has TRBV10-3 and TRBJ1-2; the D is unclear. Germline assignment: CDR1 ENHRY and CDR2 SYGVKD. The CDR3 extends over 12 amino acids. The V and J ends lost 3 bases and 1 base respectively, with 3 bases between them. DNA for the CDR3: TGTGCCATCAGTGACAGTAACTATGGCTACACCTTC. Translated, it gives CAISDSNYGYTF.

This clonotype was detected many times. DNA of the CDR3: TGTGCCAGCAGCTTAGGTGCTTTTGGCTACACCTTC. It yields the protein CASSLGAFGYTF. This chain joins TRBV7-8 and TRBJ1-2; D gene uncertain. The CDR3 has 12 residues. The V end lost 1 base, the J end lost 7 bases, and 7 bases lay between the germline ends. The germline V gene has CDR1 SGHVS and CDR2 FQNEAQ.